The 14 T cell receptor beta chains presented below share a single source sample, sequenced in a study of blood T cell repertoires in COVID-19. Assay used: immunoSEQ multiplex PCR; TCRdb lists only in-frame clones, some missing. The repertoire holds approximately 280,000 clones, with roughly 86% as singletons. Sequencing was carried out using PBMCs or T cells enriched from blood (not recorded which). The source is a woman under 30 who had recovered from COVID-19.

The V call is TRBV30, the J call TRBJ1-2; TRBD1 might be the D (5 bases). Deletions cut 8 bases from V and 2 bases from J, with 12 bases between. Germline V lookup: CDR1 GTSNPN, CDR2 SVGIG (reference sequence). This CDR3 has 12 residues. CDR3 sequence (DNA): TGTGCCGCGGGGCAGGGAAACTATGGCTACACCTTC. Its translation is CAAGQGNYGYTF.

The V and J genes are TRBV4-1 and TRBJ2-3, with D perhaps TRBD2 (7 bases). The CDR3 sequence is 18 residues long. Germline V gene data show CDR1 as MGHRA and CDR2 as YSYEKL. Trimming stripped 1 base from V and 0 bases from J, with 17 bases between. CDR3: CASSQALTGGSSTDTQYF. As DNA, the CDR3 is TGCGCCAGCAGCCAAGCTCTCACGGGGGGCTCGAGCACAGATACGCAGTATTTT.

The J gene is TRBJ1-4, the V gene TRBV28, with unresolved D. CDR1 MDHEN and CDR2 SYDVKM come from the germline V gene. The CDR3 has 15 residues. Deletions cut 6 bases from V and 0 bases from J, with 11 bases between. CDR3 in amino acids: CASSTSTPTNEKLFF. The DNA of the CDR3 is TGTGCCAGCAGCACGAGCACTCCAACTAATGAAAAACTGTTTTTT.

This chain links TRBV28 with TRBJ2-7; 9 nucleotides align to TRBD2. Unmatched junction bases numbered 2, after V lost 2 bases and J lost 3 bases. There are 14 residues in the CDR3. Germline V gene sequence: CDR1 MDHEN, CDR2 SYDVKM. CDR3 bases: TGTGCCAGCAGTTTACCGCGGGAGGGCTACGAGCAGTACTTC. Its translation: CASSLPREGYEQYF.

The rearrangement joins TRBV4-3 to TRBJ2-5; 9 bases match TRBD2. V lost 4 bases and J lost 5; bases outside the gene matches: 5. The CDR3 length is 14 residues. Germline-derived CDR1 and CDR2 are LGHNA and YSLEER. The DNA of the CDR3 is TGCGCCAGCAGCCCGGGACTAGCTTCCGAGACCCAGTACTTC. It translates to CASSPGLASETQYF.

This sequence joins TRBV29-1 and TRBJ1-4; 7 bases are shared with TRBD1. Germline V gene data show CDR1 as SQVTM and CDR2 as ANQGSEA. V was clipped by 4 bases and J by 6 bases; unmatched bases: 8. There are 14 residues in the CDR3. The CDR3 here is CSVVVTGTYEKLFF. In nucleotides, the CDR3 is TGCAGCGTTGTAGTGACAGGGACCTATGAAAAACTGTTTTTT.

This clone was counted between two and nine times. V gene TRBV30 combines with J gene TRBJ1-1; D is undetermined. With 4 bases removed from V and 3 bases from J, the gap between germline ends came to 12 bases. Germline values: CDR1 GTSNPN, CDR2 SVGIG (reference sequence). The CDR3 is 13 residues long. The CDR3 nucleotides are TGTGCCTGGAATCCACAGCTACACACTGAAGCTTTCTTT. This gives the protein CAWNPQLHTEAFF.

The chain carries TRBV5-1 and TRBJ1-2; perhaps TRBD1 as D (6 bases). Between the trimmed V and J ends, which lost 6 bases and 7 bases, there was a span of 22 bases. The CDR3 is 15 residues long. Germline V lookup: CDR1 SGHRS, CDR2 YFSETQ. The CDR3: CASTLGGGMQTGYTF. CDR3 DNA sequence: TGCGCCAGCACCCTAGGGGGGGGGATGCAAACTGGCTACACCTTC.

The chain links TRBV10-3 to TRBJ2-3, with 9 bases aligning to TRBD1. The germline CDR1 and CDR2 sequences are ENHRY and SYGVKD. V lost 6 bases and J lost 3; bases outside the gene matches: 7. The CDR3 loop spans 15 amino acids. The CDR3 region is CAIREGTGRTDTQYF. CDR3 DNA: TGTGCCATCAGAGAGGGGACAGGGAGGACAGATACGCAGTATTTT.

The chain joins TRBV3-1 (or the pseudogene TRBV3-2) to TRBJ1-1, with D tentatively TRBD1 (5 bases). Trimming shortened V by 1 base and J by 0 bases, and 9 bases separated the two germline ends. CDR1 and CDR2 (germline): LGHDT, YNNKEL (reference sequence). The CDR3 covers 15 residues. CDR3: CASSQGGDLNTEAFF. In DNA form, the CDR3 reads TGTGCCAGCAGCCAAGGGGGGGACTTGAACACTGAAGCTTTCTTT.

This clone was observed a single time. The chain carries TRBV6-1 and TRBJ1-1; D perhaps matches TRBD1 (6 bases). V was pared by 1 base and J by 7 bases, with 10 bases between. Germline CDR1 MNHNS, CDR2 SASEGT. There are 13 residues in the CDR3. The CDR3 nucleotides are TGTGCCAGCAGTGAAGGGACAGCTTATGAAGCTTTCTTT. Translated, it gives CASSEGTAYEAFF.

The chain recombines TRBV2 with TRBJ1-5; D may be TRBD1 (6 bases). Trimming removed 11 bases at V and 0 bases at J, with 11 bases between. CDR3 length: 13 residues. Germline assignment: CDR1 SNHLY and CDR2 FYNNEI. The DNA of the CDR3 is TGTGCCGGTACAGGGAATAGCAATCAGCCCCAGCATTTT. As protein: CAGTGNSNQPQHF.

J is TRBJ2-5 and V is TRBV5-1; D might be TRBD1 (6 bases). This CDR3 is built from 13 residues. Trimming pared 5 bases from V and 1 base from J, leaving 9 bases between. The germline CDR1 and CDR2 sequences are SGHRS and YFSETQ. For the CDR3, the DNA is TGCGCCAGCAGGGAAGGGGGCCAAGAGACCCAGTACTTC. Translated: CASREGGQETQYF.

This rearrangement joins TRBV3-1 (or the pseudogene TRBV3-2) to TRBJ2-5; TRBD2 aligns across 11 bases. Losses at the gene ends were 0 bases for V and 2 bases for J; bases not matched to a gene: 8. CDR1 is LGHDT and CDR2 is YNNKEL in the germline V gene (reference sequence). This CDR3 comprises 18 residues. CDR3 amino acids: CASSQEEASGGPQETQYF. The DNA for the CDR3 is TGTGCCAGCAGCCAAGAAGAGGCTAGCGGGGGGCCACAAGAGACCCAGTACTTC.